At least ten counts were recorded for the clone carrying this T cell receptor beta chain. Its cognate antigen is unknown. This sample was taken from a study of T cells in Graves' hyperthyroidism and ophthalmopathy. Study findings and constraints: Also found in blood were most expanded thyroid clonotypes above 0.001.

Germline V gene data show CDR1 as MNHNS and CDR2 as SASEGT. Trimming left V 7 bases short and J 6 bases short, with 18 bases between. The CDR3 contains 14 residues. The source material, RNA transcripts, was used to amplify TCR beta CDR3 regions. The primer set for the first-round RT-PCR of the TCR CDR3 was HTBI. In TCRdb, the multiplex PCR reads were re-called with MiXCR into one record per CDR3 protein. The data contain some 700,000 distinct CDR3 sequences, about 18% of them singletons. The J gene is TRBJ1-2, the V gene TRBV6-1, with D possibly matching TRBD1 (6 bases). This receptor was identified in a man between 50 and 59 years old with Graves' hyperthyroidism. Sequencing was done on a sample of blood. The CDR3 sequence is CASTYQGTSHGYTF. CDR3 sequence (DNA): TGTGCCAGCACATACCAGGGGACGAGTCATGGCTACACCTTC.